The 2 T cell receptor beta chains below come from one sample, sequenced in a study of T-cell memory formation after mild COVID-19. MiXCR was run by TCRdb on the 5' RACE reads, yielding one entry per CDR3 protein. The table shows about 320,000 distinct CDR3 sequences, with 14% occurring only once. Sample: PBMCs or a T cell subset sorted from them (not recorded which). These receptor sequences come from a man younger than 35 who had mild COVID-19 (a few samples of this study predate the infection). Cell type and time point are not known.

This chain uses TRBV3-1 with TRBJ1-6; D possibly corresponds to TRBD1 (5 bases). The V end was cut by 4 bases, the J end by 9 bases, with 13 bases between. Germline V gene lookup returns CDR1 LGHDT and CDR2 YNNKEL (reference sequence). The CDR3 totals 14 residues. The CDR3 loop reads CASSLGTVGSPLHF. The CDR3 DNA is TGTGCCAGCAGCCTTGGGACCGTCGGTTCACCCCTCCACTTT.

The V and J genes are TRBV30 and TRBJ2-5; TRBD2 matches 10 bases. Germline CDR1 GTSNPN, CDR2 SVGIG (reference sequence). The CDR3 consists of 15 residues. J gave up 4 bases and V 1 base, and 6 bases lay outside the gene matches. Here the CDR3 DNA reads TGTGCCTGGAGTGCCCAGCGGGGGGGCCGAGAGACCCAGTACTTC. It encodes CAWSAQRGGRETQYF.